The 24 T cell receptor beta chains below were found in one sample sequenced in a study of blood T cells in healthy people across ages. Primers used in a second PCR of about 7 to 12 cycles were a sample-barcoded 5' primer and a J-beta primer mix. Each CDR3 protein is one row after TCRdb ran MiXCR on the 5' RACE reads. The sample has around 400,000 distinct CDR3 sequences, 52% seen once. What was sequenced was blood. These receptor sequences come from a man aged 55 to 70 in good health.

The chain joins TRBV6-2 or TRBV6-3 to TRBJ2-7; 9 bases fit TRBD1. CDR1 is MNHEY and CDR2 is SVGEGT in the germline V gene. This CDR3 comprises 15 residues. Germline trimming cut 5 bases from V and 2 bases from J; bases unmatched to any gene: 7. CDR3 region: CASSPPGDRAYEQYF. In DNA, the CDR3 is TGTGCCAGCAGTCCCCCTGGGGACAGGGCCTACGAGCAGTACTTC.

This clonotype was detected only a few times. This may come from a read error, since a much larger clone is one base off. The rearrangement uses TRBV2 and TRBJ2-1; the D gene is possibly TRBD2 (6 bases). Gene TRBJ2-7 matches the end of the DNA better, so the J call may be wrong. Germline values: CDR1 SNHLY, CDR2 FYNNEI. The CDR3 is made up of 18 amino acids. CDR3: CASRYLGRSESSYNEQYF. Written as DNA, the CDR3 is TGTGCCAGCAGGTACCTAGGGAGGTCTGAGAGCTCCTACAATGAGCAGTACTTC.

The chain couples TRBV12-3 or TRBV12-4 to TRBJ2-1; 10 bases fit TRBD2. V lost 6 bases and J lost 8; bases outside the gene matches: 10. This CDR3 contains 15 residues. The CDR3 bases are TGTGCCAGCAGGAAAAGCGGGGGGGCCAGCTATGAGCAGTTCTTC. Residues: CASRKSGGASYEQFF.

V is TRBV5-1 and J is TRBJ1-5; no clear D gene. This CDR3 has 15 amino acids. V shed 0 bases and J shed 0 bases, with 7 bases lying between them. Germline V lookup: CDR1 SGHRS, CDR2 YFSETQ. The CDR3 is CASSLDSISNQPQHF. The CDR3, as DNA: TGCGCCAGCAGCTTGGACAGTATTAGCAATCAGCCCCAGCATTTT.

This clonotype was seen a handful of times. The CDR3 spells CSVEDRQETQFF. The CDR3 region has the DNA TGCAGCGTTGAAGATAGACAAGAGACCCAGTTCTTC. V is TRBV29-1 and J is TRBJ2-5; D remains unclear. The J call may be in error: the DNA end matches TRBJ2-1 better. Germline V gene sequence: CDR1 SQVTM, CDR2 ANQGSEA. The CDR3 runs 12 residues.

The chain links TRBV28 to TRBJ2-3; possibly TRBD1 or TRBD2 for D (5 bases each). This CDR3 comprises 14 residues. CDR1 is MDHEN, CDR2 SYDVKM, per germline. Trimming took off 7 bases at V and 8 bases at J, with 19 bases between the two ends. CDR3 sequence reads: CASIPGRSLGTQYF. For the CDR3, the DNA is TGTGCCAGCATCCCGGGACGGTCCTTGGGTACGCAGTATTTT.

The gene calls are TRBV10-3 and TRBJ2-7; 7 nucleotides agree with TRBD2. Per the germline V gene, CDR1 is ENHRY and CDR2 is SYGVKD. After removal of 10 bases from V and 5 bases from J, the junction contained 11 bases not matched to a gene. The CDR3 consists of 13 residues. The DNA for the CDR3 is TGTGCCACCTGGAGGGAGGGCCGTAACGAGCAGTACTTC. This gives the protein CATWREGRNEQYF.

As to this clonotype: At one end the junction does not follow the germline gene, possibly because of a read error. The chain carries TRBV28 and TRBJ2-5; no clear D. Germline V gives CDR1 MDHEN, CDR2 SYDVKM. This CDR3 has 13 amino acids. The CDR3 region is CASMLRNQETQYF. CDR3 in DNA: TGTGCCAGCATGCTCCGTAATCAAGAGACCCAATACTTC.

About this clonotype itself: A much larger clone differs by one base, so this may be a read error. J is TRBJ2-5 and V is TRBV29-1; D gene uncertain. Germline V gives CDR1 SQVTM, CDR2 ANQGSEA. The CDR3 has 10 amino acids. The V gene lost 6 bases and the J gene lost 11 bases, with 13 bases spanning the gap. CDR3 amino acids: CSVRDNEQYF. DNA for the CDR3: TGCAGCGTCCGTGACAATGAGCAGTACTTC.

A word on this clonotype: A junction end diverges from the germline sequence, so it may reflect a read error. The gene calls are TRBV7-7 and TRBJ2-2; no firm D call. Germline V lookup: CDR1 SSHAT, CDR2 FNYEAQ (reference sequence). The CDR3 covers 14 residues. In nucleotides, the CDR3 is TGTGCTAGCAGCTTACGCGGGAACACCGGGGAGCTGTTTTTT. Translation: CASSLRGNTGELFF.

The genes are TRBV4-2 and TRBJ2-5; D uncertain. The CDR3 totals 17 residues. CDR1 LGHNA and CDR2 YNFKEQ come from the germline V gene. Trimming took 1 base from V and 11 from J, leaving 26 bases between them. CDR3 in amino acids: CASSQGEAIQLQHEQYF. The CDR3 DNA reads TGTGCCAGCAGCCAAGGAGAGGCGATCCAACTTCAACATGAGCAGTACTTC.

This clonotype has just one count. CDR3 bases: TGCAGCGTTGAAGGGGGCGCTAGCGGGACCACCTACGAGCAGTACTTC. Translating gives CSVEGGASGTTYEQYF. The V gene is TRBV29-1, the J gene TRBJ2-7; 9 nucleotides agree with TRBD2. The CDR3 extends over 16 amino acids. Germline-derived CDR1 and CDR2 are SQVTM and ANQGSEA. V was clipped by 1 base and J by 2 bases; unmatched bases: 9.

The rearrangement uses TRBV29-1 and TRBJ1-1; D is possibly TRBD1 (5 bases). The CDR3 length is 16 residues. Per the germline V gene, CDR1 is SQVTM and CDR2 is ANQGSEA. Trimming shortened V by 0 bases and J by 4 bases, and 18 bases separated the two germline ends. CDR3 DNA: TGCAGCGTTGAAGATCGGGGGGACTCTTTTCGCACTGAAGCTTTCTTT. Encoded protein: CSVEDRGDSFRTEAFF. Variable domain in full (rest from reference TRBV29-1 and TRBJ1-1): SAVISQKPSRDICQRGTSLTIQCQVDSQVTMMFWYRQQPGQSLTLIATANQGSEATYESGFVIDKFPISRPNLTFSTLTVSNMSPEDSSIYLCSVEDRGDSFRTEAFFGQGTRLTVV.

The chain employs TRBV29-1 and TRBJ2-7, with TRBD2 matching 9 bases. The trim removed 3 bases at V and 0 bases at J, leaving 6 bases unmatched. This CDR3 has 15 amino acids. Germline V gene sequence: CDR1 SQVTM, CDR2 ANQGSEA. The CDR3 region has the DNA TGCAGCGTTGACGGGCTAGCGGGACACTCCTACGAGCAGTACTTC. It encodes CSVDGLAGHSYEQYF.

The V gene is TRBV24-1, the J gene TRBJ2-7, with 13 bases aligning to TRBD2. The germline gives CDR1 KGHDR, CDR2 SFDVKD. Unmatched junction bases numbered 1, after V lost 3 bases and J lost 0 bases. The CDR3 spans 16 residues. Here the CDR3 DNA reads TGTGCCACCAGTGATCGGACTAGCGGGAGCTCCTACGAGCAGTACTTC. This codes for CATSDRTSGSSYEQYF.

V usage is TRBV11-2 and J usage is TRBJ1-1; maybe TRBD1 (5 bases). V dropped 2 bases and J dropped 6 bases, with 10 bases sitting between them. The CDR3 is made up of 13 amino acids. The V gene's germline CDR1 is SGHAT and CDR2 FQNNGV. The CDR3 sequence: CASSLSGGSEAFF. As DNA, the CDR3 is TGTGCCAGCAGCTTATCCGGGGGGTCTGAAGCTTTCTTT.

The chain recombines TRBV20-1 with TRBJ2-1; possible D gene TRBD1, 5 bases. Germline CDR1 reads DFQATT; CDR2 reads SNEGSKA (reference sequence). This CDR3 is built from 14 residues. V was pared by 6 bases and J by 4 bases, with 16 bases between. CDR3 in DNA: TGCAGTGCGTTAGGGGCGGAGTATTACAATGAGCAGTTCTTC. Encoded protein: CSALGAEYYNEQFF.

This clonotype has more than one count but fewer than ten. The rearrangement uses TRBV7-9 and TRBJ2-1; D possibly corresponds to TRBD2 (5 bases). Germline values: CDR1 SEHNR, CDR2 FQNEAQ (reference sequence). V lost 2 bases and J lost 8, with 10 bases in between. This CDR3 is 13 amino acids long. The CDR3 region is CASSLSLAHEQFF. Written as DNA, the CDR3 is TGTGCCAGCAGCTTAAGCCTAGCCCATGAGCAGTTCTTC.

This chain connects TRBV20-1 to TRBJ2-7; weak D call: TRBD2 (5 bases). V shed 5 bases and J shed 0 bases, with 14 bases lying between them. The CDR3 runs 14 residues. Germline-derived CDR1 and CDR2 are DFQATT and SNEGSKA (reference sequence). CDR3 loop: CSADTGLSSYEQYF. For the CDR3, the DNA is TGCAGTGCTGACACCGGACTCAGCTCCTACGAGCAGTACTTC.

This clonotype was observed a handful of times. This chain joins TRBV4-3 and TRBJ2-7; D might be TRBD1 or TRBD2, each matching 5 bases. The ends were cut back, 4 bases at V and 4 bases at J, with 17 bases in the middle. The CDR3 is 15 amino acids. Germline-derived CDR1 and CDR2 are LGHNA and YSLEER. Written as DNA, the CDR3 is TGCGCCAGCAGCCCCTACCCCAAGGGGACGTACGAGCAGTACTTC. Translating it yields CASSPYPKGTYEQYF.

This clonotype was recorded many times. The chain is built from TRBV21-1 and TRBJ2-5. TRBV21-1 is annotated as a pseudogene. The CDR3 loop spans 15 amino acids. CDR3 DNA sequence: TGTGCCAGCAGCCCCATCCGGAGTAGGGAAGAGACCCAGTACTTC. It specifies CASSPIRSREETQYF.

The CDR3 is CASSLEQGVGSYNEQFF. The CDR3 coding sequence is TGTGCCAGCAGCTTGGAACAGGGGGTAGGATCCTACAATGAGCAGTTCTTC. The chain combines TRBV7-9 with TRBJ2-1, with 8 bases matching TRBD1. Germline V gene data show CDR1 as SEHNR and CDR2 as FQNEAQ (reference sequence). Trimming cost V 3 bases and J 1 base; bases outside gene matches: 8. There are 17 residues in the CDR3. Full variable domain (outside the CDR3, taken from reference TRBV7-9 and TRBJ2-1): DTGVSQNPRHKITKRGQNVTFRCDPISEHNRLYWYRQTLGQGPEFLTYFQNEAQLEKSRLLSDRFSAERPKGSFSTLEIQRTEQGDSAMYLCASSLEQGVGSYNEQFFGPGTRLTVL.

This clonotype was picked up a small number of times. V and J are TRBV7-2 and TRBJ1-2, with TRBD1 matching over 7 bases. There are 13 residues in the CDR3. Germline CDR1 is SGHTA and CDR2 is FQGNSA. With 5 bases clipped from V and 6 bases from J, the junction kept 6 bases outside the gene matches. CDR3 loop: CASSVDREHGYTF. The CDR3 nucleotides read TGTGCCAGCAGCGTCGACAGGGAGCATGGCTACACCTTC.

Worth noting for this clonotype: A clone one base away is much larger, so this may be a read error. This chain uses TRBV20-1 with TRBJ2-1; D gene ambiguous. The J call may be in error: the DNA end matches TRBJ2-7 better. This CDR3 is built from 15 residues. Germline V gives CDR1 DFQATT, CDR2 SNEGSKA (reference sequence). The CDR3 protein is CSARDRSFSYNEQYF. The CDR3 coding sequence is TGCAGTGCTAGAGATCGGAGCTTCTCCTACAATGAGCAGTACTTC.